The rows below give T cell receptor beta chains drawn from one sample of a study of cytomegalovirus exposure and HLA in healthy donors. Sequenced by immunoSEQ multiplex PCR; TCRdb stores in-frame clones only, minus some. The repertoire has over 150,000 clones, over 75% of them found once; the top ten carry around 4%. Sequencing was carried out using PBMCs. The source of these receptors is a man between 35 and 55 years old in good health and CMV-seronegative. Both conserved end residues are part of each CDR3. The D gene is left open where the match is weak. Some rows have no size entry. The others give once, few or many, or a class for an expanded clone.

D gene: TRBD1; J gene: TRBJ2-5; V gene: TRBV5-1; clone size: .; CDR3 DNA: TGCGCCAGCAGCTTGCTTGGGACAGGCCAAGAGACCCAGTACTTC; CDR3 protein: CASSLLGTGQETQYF
D gene: TRBD1; J gene: TRBJ2-7; V gene: TRBV11-3; clone size: few; CDR3 DNA: TGTGCCAGCAGGGGACAGGGGGATAACGAGCAGTACTTC; CDR3 protein: CASRGQGDNEQYF
D gene: .; J gene: TRBJ1-2; V gene: TRBV7-9; clone size: few; CDR3 DNA: TGTGCCAGCAGCTCTCAACCCGGACAGTCCAACCATAACTATGGCTACACCTTC; CDR3 protein: CASSSQPGQSNHNYGYTF
D gene: .; J gene: TRBJ2-1; V gene: TRBV6-1; clone size: .; CDR3 DNA: TGTGCCAGCAGTGAGGTGCGGGAGCAGTTCTTC; CDR3 protein: CASSEVREQFF
D gene: .; J gene: TRBJ1-5; V gene: TRBV28; clone size: .; CDR3 DNA: TGTGCCAGCAGTTTAAGGGGGACGGGTAATCAGCCCCAGCATTTT; CDR3 protein: CASSLRGTGNQPQHF
D gene: .; J gene: TRBJ1-6; V gene: TRBV5-4; clone size: .; CDR3 DNA: TGTGCCAGCACCCCTGATCGGGATAATTCACCCCTCCACTTT; CDR3 protein: CASTPDRDNSPLHF
D gene: TRBD1; J gene: TRBJ2-7; V gene: TRBV9; clone size: .; CDR3 DNA: TGTGCCAGCAGCGTAGGGGACAGGGCCGGGCAGTACTTC; CDR3 protein: CASSVGDRAGQYF
D gene: .; J gene: TRBJ1-1; V gene: TRBV6-5; clone size: few; CDR3 DNA: TGTGCCAGCAGTTTTATCTCTTCGAACACTGAAGCTTTCTTT; CDR3 protein: CASSFISSNTEAFF
D gene: TRBD1; J gene: TRBJ2-7; V gene: TRBV19; clone size: .; CDR3 DNA: TGTGCCAGTAGTCCACAGACAGGGCCCTACGAGCAGTACTTC; CDR3 protein: CASSPQTGPYEQYF
D gene: TRBD1; J gene: TRBJ2-5; V gene: TRBV4-1; clone size: .; CDR3 DNA: TGCGCCAGCAGCCAAGAAAGGGGCGACAGGGGGCCACAAGAGACCCAGTACTTC; CDR3 protein: CASSQERGDRGPQETQYF
D gene: .; J gene: TRBJ1-1; V gene: TRBV30; clone size: .; CDR3 DNA: TGTGCCGGGGGGAGGTGGAACACTGAAGCTTTCTTT; CDR3 protein: CAGGRWNTEAFF
D gene: TRBD2; J gene: TRBJ2-7; V gene: TRBV27; clone size: .; CDR3 DNA: TGTGCCAGCAGTTTATATCCTGAGGACGTAGCGGGGCTTGAGCAGTACTTC; CDR3 protein: CASSLYPEDVAGLEQYF
D gene: .; J gene: TRBJ2-7; V gene: TRBV28; clone size: .; CDR3 DNA: TGTGCCAGCAGAAAAGACAGCTACGAGCAGTACTTC; CDR3 protein: CASRKDSYEQYF
D gene: TRBD1; J gene: TRBJ1-6; V gene: TRBV5-4; clone size: .; CDR3 DNA: TGTGCCAGCAGCTTTCAGGGGGATTCACCCCTCCACTTT; CDR3 protein: CASSFQGDSPLHF
D gene: TRBD1; J gene: TRBJ2-3; V gene: TRBV7-8; clone size: .; CDR3 DNA: TGTGCCAGCAGCGCGACAGGGGCACCATATACGCAGTATTTT; CDR3 protein: CASSATGAPYTQYF
D gene: .; J gene: TRBJ2-7; V gene: TRBV11-3; clone size: .; CDR3 DNA: TGTGCCAGCAGCTTAGACGGGTCATCCTACGAGCAGTACTTC; CDR3 protein: CASSLDGSSYEQYF
D gene: TRBD2; J gene: TRBJ2-1; V gene: TRBV4-3; clone size: .; CDR3 DNA: TGCGCCAGCAGTCGCCTCCGGGGGGGCCGGGATGAGCAGTTCTTC; CDR3 protein: CASSRLRGGRDEQFF
D gene: TRBD1; J gene: TRBJ1-4; V gene: TRBV19; clone size: once; CDR3 DNA: TGTGCCAGTAGGAGGGGGCTAACAACTAATGAAAAACTGTTTTTT; CDR3 protein: CASRRGLTTNEKLFF
D gene: .; J gene: TRBJ2-5; V gene: TRBV29-1; clone size: few; CDR3 DNA: TGCAGCGTTGCCCCAACAACCATCTACCAAGAGACCCAGTACTTC; CDR3 protein: CSVAPTTIYQETQYF
D gene: .; J gene: TRBJ2-3; V gene: TRBV5-1; clone size: .; CDR3 DNA: TGCGCCAGCAGCTTGGAAGTCAGGGCTGGAGATACGCAGTATTTT; CDR3 protein: CASSLEVRAGDTQYF
D gene: TRBD1; J gene: TRBJ1-6; V gene: TRBV7-9; clone size: .; CDR3 DNA: TGTGCCAGCAGCCCCGGGACAGCAAATTCACCCCTCCACTTT; CDR3 protein: CASSPGTANSPLHF
D gene: TRBD2; J gene: TRBJ2-3; V gene: TRBV4-3; clone size: few; CDR3 DNA: TGCGCCAGCAGCCAAGATTATAGCGGGGGAGCGGATACGCAGTATTTT; CDR3 protein: CASSQDYSGGADTQYF
D gene: .; J gene: TRBJ1-2; V gene: TRBV6-5; clone size: once; CDR3 DNA: TGTGCCAGCAGTCTAAAGGGGGACTATGGCTACACCTTC; CDR3 protein: CASSLKGDYGYTF
D gene: TRBD1; J gene: TRBJ2-1; V gene: TRBV5-5; clone size: .; CDR3 DNA: TGTGCCAGCAGCTCGCGGACAGGGCTGAGTGAGCAGTTCTTC; CDR3 protein: CASSSRTGLSEQFF
D gene: TRBD1; J gene: TRBJ2-7; V gene: TRBV7-7; clone size: .; CDR3 DNA: TGTGCTAGCAGCTTAGAACCCTTACGACAGGGGGCCAGCTACGAGCAGTACTTC; CDR3 protein: CASSLEPLRQGASYEQYF
D gene: .; J gene: TRBJ2-5; V gene: TRBV11-2; clone size: .; CDR3 DNA: TGTGCCAGCAGCTTGGACGGTGCTGTGAGGAGGGAGACCCAGTACTTC; CDR3 protein: CASSLDGAVRRETQYF
D gene: TRBD1; J gene: TRBJ1-2; V gene: TRBV5-4; clone size: .; CDR3 DNA: TGTGCCAGCAGCTCCCGGACAGGGGGGCACCGAGGCTACACCTTC; CDR3 protein: CASSSRTGGHRGYTF
D gene: TRBD1; J gene: TRBJ2-7; V gene: TRBV7-8; clone size: .; CDR3 DNA: TGTGCCAGCAGCTCCGAGGGACAGGACTCCGACTACGAGCAGTACTTC; CDR3 protein: CASSSEGQDSDYEQYF
D gene: .; J gene: TRBJ1-2; V gene: TRBV30; clone size: .; CDR3 DNA: TGTGCCTGGAGTGTTTCCTACGGCTACACCTTC; CDR3 protein: CAWSVSYGYTF
D gene: .; J gene: TRBJ2-5; V gene: TRBV5-4; clone size: few; CDR3 DNA: TGTGCCAGTGGAGCAAAAGAGACCCAGTACTTC; CDR3 protein: CASGAKETQYF
D gene: TRBD2; J gene: TRBJ2-5; V gene: TRBV5-6; clone size: .; CDR3 DNA: TGTGCCAGCAGCTTGGCCGCAGCGGGGGGTTTGGAGACCCAGTACTTC; CDR3 protein: CASSLAAAGGLETQYF
D gene: .; J gene: TRBJ2-7; V gene: TRBV27; clone size: once; CDR3 DNA: TGTGCCAGCAGTTTATCGGGCCGAGGAGGCGAGCAGTACTTC; CDR3 protein: CASSLSGRGGEQYF
D gene: .; J gene: TRBJ2-3; V gene: TRBV5-1; clone size: .; CDR3 DNA: TGCGCCAGCAGCTTGGAGAAATTCGCTGCAGCGGCAGATACGCAGTATTTT; CDR3 protein: CASSLEKFAAAADTQYF
D gene: TRBD2; J gene: TRBJ2-2; V gene: TRBV9; clone size: .; CDR3 DNA: TGTGCCAGCAGCGGCGGACTAGCTGGTACCGGGGAGCTGTTTTTT; CDR3 protein: CASSGGLAGTGELFF
D gene: .; J gene: TRBJ1-1; V gene: TRBV18; clone size: .; CDR3 DNA: TGTGCCAGCTCACCTGGGGGGGAGAACACTGAAGCTTTCTTT; CDR3 protein: CASSPGGENTEAFF
D gene: TRBD2; J gene: TRBJ2-7; V gene: TRBV7-8; clone size: .; CDR3 DNA: TGTGCCAGCAGCCTCTACTTACTAGCGGAGAGCTCCTACGAGCAGTACTTC; CDR3 protein: CASSLYLLAESSYEQYF
D gene: TRBD2; J gene: TRBJ2-1; V gene: TRBV11-1; clone size: .; CDR3 DNA: TGTGCCAGCAGCGTAACTAGCGGGGGGACGCTACTGTACAATGAGCAGTTCTTC; CDR3 protein: CASSVTSGGTLLYNEQFF
D gene: TRBD1; J gene: TRBJ2-2; V gene: TRBV19; clone size: .; CDR3 DNA: TGTGCCAGTAGCATTCGTCTTCCGGGACAGGGAGGTGTCGGGGAGCTGTTTTTT; CDR3 protein: CASSIRLPGQGGVGELFF
D gene: TRBD1; J gene: TRBJ1-5; V gene: TRBV19; clone size: .; CDR3 DNA: TGTGCCAGTCAAAAACCAGGGGGCCTTAGCAATCAGCCCCAGCATTTT; CDR3 protein: CASQKPGGLSNQPQHF
D gene: TRBD2; J gene: TRBJ2-3; V gene: TRBV5-1; clone size: .; CDR3 DNA: TGCGCCAGCCGACTTAGGAGGGGACTAGCGGGGGCCTCCACAGATACGCAGTATTTT; CDR3 protein: CASRLRRGLAGASTDTQYF
D gene: TRBD2; J gene: TRBJ2-5; V gene: TRBV29-1; clone size: .; CDR3 DNA: TGCAGCGTTCCCCTTGGACTAGCGGGGGGAGAGACCCAGTACTTC; CDR3 protein: CSVPLGLAGGETQYF
D gene: .; J gene: TRBJ1-6; V gene: TRBV21-1; clone size: .; CDR3 DNA: TGTGCCAGCAGCAAAGTGGGCAGAGTGGGGGGTTCATCCCTCCACTTT; CDR3 protein: CASSKVGRVGGSSLHF
D gene: .; J gene: TRBJ1-6; V gene: TRBV28; clone size: .; CDR3 DNA: TGTGCCAGCAGACAGAGCTCCTATAATTCACCCCTCCACTTT; CDR3 protein: CASRQSSYNSPLHF
D gene: .; J gene: TRBJ2-7; V gene: TRBV6-6; clone size: .; CDR3 DNA: TGTGCCAGCAGTTTTGCCCCAGGGAACTACGAGCAGTACTTC; CDR3 protein: CASSFAPGNYEQYF
D gene: TRBD1; J gene: TRBJ2-7; V gene: TRBV9; clone size: .; CDR3 DNA: TGTGCCAGCAGCGTCGGGACAGGGTTCGACGAGCAGTACTTC; CDR3 protein: CASSVGTGFDEQYF
D gene: TRBD1; J gene: TRBJ2-1; V gene: TRBV2; clone size: .; CDR3 DNA: TGTGCCAGCAGTCACACCGGGACAGGGGGCCACAATGAGCAGTTCTTC; CDR3 protein: CASSHTGTGGHNEQFF
D gene: TRBD2; J gene: TRBJ2-1; V gene: TRBV9; clone size: .; CDR3 DNA: TGTGCCAGCAGCGTAGATCTAGCGGGAGGTGAGCAGTTCTTC; CDR3 protein: CASSVDLAGGEQFF
D gene: .; J gene: TRBJ2-7; V gene: TRBV7-9; clone size: .; CDR3 DNA: TGTGCCAGCAGCCCTCGCGGGACCTATCTACGAGGGCAGTACTTC; CDR3 protein: CASSPRGTYLRGQYF
D gene: TRBD1; J gene: TRBJ2-4; V gene: TRBV7-9; clone size: .; CDR3 DNA: TGTGCCAGCAGCTTATCACAGGGGAAAAACATTCAGTACTTC; CDR3 protein: CASSLSQGKNIQYF
D gene: TRBD1; J gene: TRBJ1-1; V gene: TRBV29-1; clone size: .; CDR3 DNA: TGCAGCGTTCGCCGGGACAGGGACGGGACTGAAGCTTTCTTT; CDR3 protein: CSVRRDRDGTEAFF
D gene: .; J gene: TRBJ1-2; V gene: TRBV19; clone size: .; CDR3 DNA: TGTGCCAGTAGTATCTCCGTCTATGGCTACACCTTC; CDR3 protein: CASSISVYGYTF
D gene: .; J gene: TRBJ2-5; V gene: TRBV5-4; clone size: .; CDR3 DNA: TGTGCCAGCAGCTCCCGGCTTGAGGGAGAGACCCAGTACTTC; CDR3 protein: CASSSRLEGETQYF
D gene: .; J gene: TRBJ2-5; V gene: TRBV27; clone size: .; CDR3 DNA: TGTGCCAGCAGTTTAGTACCCCCTCAGGACAGACATCAAGAGACCCAGTACTTC; CDR3 protein: CASSLVPPQDRHQETQYF
D gene: .; J gene: TRBJ1-2; V gene: TRBV6-5; clone size: .; CDR3 DNA: TGTGCCAGCAGTTTAAGTCAGGGCACCTATGGCTACACCTTC; CDR3 protein: CASSLSQGTYGYTF
D gene: TRBD1; J gene: TRBJ1-1; V gene: TRBV10-3; clone size: .; CDR3 DNA: TGTGCCATCAGCCGCGGGGACAGGGCAGGGGACACTGAAGCTTTCTTT; CDR3 protein: CAISRGDRAGDTEAFF